The 3 T cell receptor beta chains in this list originate from one sample, sequenced in a study of T cells after yellow fever vaccination. TCRdb passed the 5' RACE reads through MiXCR, listing each CDR3 protein once. The table records under 600,000 distinct CDR3 sequences, about a fifth of them present only once. This sample comprised PBMCs, obtained roughly 20 days after the first yellow fever vaccination. Receptors originate from a man between 18 and 29 years old who received the YFV17D yellow fever vaccine.

The table lists this clonotype with a few counts. The chain is built from TRBV10-3 and TRBJ2-5, with TRBD1 matching over 7 bases. The CDR3 has 14 residues. V shed 2 bases and J 2 bases; nucleotides not matched to a gene: 2. Germline lookup yields CDR1 ENHRY and CDR2 SYGVKD. For the CDR3, the DNA is TGTGCCATCAGTGAGGGACAGGCTCAAGAGACCCAGTACTTC. Translated, it gives CAISEGQAQETQYF.

This clonotype was seen at least ten times. The chain joins TRBV2 to TRBJ2-7; 8 bases align to TRBD2. The CDR3 consists of 13 residues. CDR1 SNHLY and CDR2 FYNNEI come from the germline V gene. Trimming took 5 bases from V and 6 from J; bases not matched to a gene: 6. The DNA of the CDR3 is TGTGCCAGCAGTCTGGGACTAGAGGTCGAGCAGTACTTC. Its protein product is CASSLGLEVEQYF.

The V call is TRBV11-3, the J call TRBJ2-1; TRBD2 is a possible D gene (5 bases). V lost 8 bases to trimming and J lost 7 bases, with 6 bases between them. The CDR3 is 10 amino acids. Looked up from germline, CDR1 is SGHNT and CDR2 is YENEEA. The CDR3 DNA reads as TGTGCCAGCGGAGGTAATGAGCAGTTCTTC. Its protein product is CASGGNEQFF.